This TCR beta chain is drawn from a study of blood T cell repertoires in COVID-19. Study-level information: The origin of the acute and convalescent COVID-19 samples was the United States, Italy and Spain. PBMCs, B-cell-depleted T cells, or T cells provided the cDNA or gDNA that made up the material.

The V and J ends lost 7 bases and 6 bases, in that order; junction bases with no gene match: 10. This CDR3 spans 14 amino acids. Germline lookup yields CDR1 MDHEN and CDR2 SYDVKM. In the authors' methods: Amplification of reference gene primers provided the estimated nucleated cell counts. Here immunoSEQ multiplex PCR was the method, and the copy in TCRdb shows in-frame clones only, minus some. V and J calls plus clone size are reproduced from that table; the DNA served to infer D and trimming. The sample carries about 250,000 clones, under 90% recorded once. The source is a woman aged 40 to 55 who had recovered from COVID-19. The chain combines TRBV28 with TRBJ2-7, with 9 bases aligning to TRBD1. The specimen was peripheral blood. Written as DNA, the CDR3 is TGTGCCAGCACCATGGGGGACAGGGCTGGCGAGCAGTACTTC. Encoded protein: CASTMGDRAGEQYF. Combining the CDR3 with reference TRBV28 and TRBJ2-7 gives the whole variable domain DVKVTQSSRYLVKRTGEKVFLECVQDMDHENMFWYRQDPGLGLRLIYFSYDVKMKEKGDIPEGYSVSREKKERFSLILESASTNQTSMYLCASTMGDRAGEQYFGPGTRLTVT.